This T cell receptor beta chain was observed in a study of cytomegalovirus exposure and HLA in healthy donors. V trimming: 3 bases; J trimming: 3 bases; junction bases outside the gene matches: 3. Germline CDR1 KGHSH, CDR2 LQKENI. This CDR3 is built from 14 residues. Vbeta (60) and Jbeta (13) primers were used in the PCR. Sequenced by immunoSEQ multiplex PCR; TCRdb stores in-frame clones only, minus some. The sample gives under 150,000 clones, over 70% of which show up once; around 1.3% is in the top ten. Sequencing used PBMCs. This clonotype originated in a woman aged 40 to 49 in good health and CMV-seronegative. The gene calls are TRBV18 and TRBJ2-7, with 9 bases fitting TRBD2. The CDR3 DNA follows: TGTGCCAGCTCACCGGGACTAGCTTTCTACGAGCAGTACTTC. Its protein product is CASSPGLAFYEQYF.